Sequencing of this TCR beta chain was carried out in a study of blood T cell repertoires in COVID-19. Germline lookup yields CDR1 ENHRY and CDR2 SYGVKD. Trimming removed 5 bases at V and 1 base at J, with 8 bases between. The CDR3 is made up of 13 amino acids. Assay: immunoSEQ multiplex PCR; the TCRdb copy retains only in-frame clones and omits some. This table holds 150,000 to 200,000 clones, about 88% found once. The sequenced sample was peripheral blood. The V and J genes are TRBV10-3 and TRBJ1-1; the D gene is possibly TRBD1 (5 bases). The receptor's source is a man aged 55 to 70 with acute or convalescent COVID-19. CDR3 in DNA: TGTGCCATCAGTAACACAGGGAACACTGAAGCTTTCTTT. Protein: CAISNTGNTEAFF.